This record concerns one T cell receptor beta chain sequence. V shed 5 bases and J 6 bases; nucleotides not matched to a gene: 5. The germline V gene has CDR1 SEHNR and CDR2 FQNEAQ (reference sequence). The CDR3 is 14 residues long. As for treatment: oral pan-JAK inhibitor, 5-10 mg twice daily. This sample stems from a study of CD8+ T cells in alopecia areata. Extraction and reverse transcription of RNA yielded cDNA as the sequencing template. Profiling relied on immunoSEQ multiplex PCR, and the TCRdb table lists in-frame clones only, not all of them. Among about 200,000 clones listed, approximately 60% were seen once.

The sequences come from CD4+ T cells sorted from blood, collected at week 4, from a patient treated with tofacitinib. The rearrangement uses TRBV7-9 and TRBJ1-5; 9 bases are a match to TRBD1. This clonotype was sampled from a human donor with alopecia areata. CDR3 DNA sequence: TGTGCCAGCAGCCCGGACAGGGGAGGTCAGCCCCAGCATTTT. Translation: CASSPDRGGQPQHF. The entire variable domain, with the rest obtained from reference TRBV7-9 and TRBJ1-5, is as follows: DTGVSQNPRHKITKRGQNVTFRCDPISEHNRLYWYRQTLGQGPEFLTYFQNEAQLEKSRLLSDRFSAERPKGSFSTLEIQRTEQGDSAMYLCASSPDRGGQPQHFGDGTRLSIL.